This TCR beta chain was sequenced in a study of T cell responses to AZD1222 COVID-19 vaccine. On the study more broadly: Analyses pooled second doses at about 4 or about 12 weeks.

General observations from the study: Donors were largely white British and mainly female; clonal diversity was possibly underestimated. Seropositivity was recorded at baseline in only five to seven AZD1222 recipients.

About this clone: No antigen is known for it.

The assay was immunoSEQ multiplex PCR, and TCRdb's table has in-frame clones only and misses some. Of roughly 120,000 clones in the sample, over 75% were seen once. The CDR3 loop spans 19 amino acids. V shed 4 bases, J shed 2 bases, and the junction held 11 bases outside the gene matches. Germline V gene sequence: CDR1 SGHNT, CDR2 YYREEE (reference sequence). The receptor was derived from an adult in good health. The rearrangement joins TRBV5-4 to TRBJ2-3, with 15 positions matching TRBD2. Sequencing used peripheral blood, obtained on day 0 of AZD1222 vaccination. CDR3 loop: CASSRPARTSGGDTDTQYF. The CDR3 coding sequence is TGTGCCAGCAGCCGTCCCGCTCGGACTAGCGGGGGGGACACAGATACGCAGTATTTT.